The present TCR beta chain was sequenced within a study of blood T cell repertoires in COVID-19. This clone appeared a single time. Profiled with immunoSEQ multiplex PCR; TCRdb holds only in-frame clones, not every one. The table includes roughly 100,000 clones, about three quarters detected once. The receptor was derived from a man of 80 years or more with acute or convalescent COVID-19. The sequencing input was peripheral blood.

The CDR3 DNA sequence: TGTGCCAGCAGCTGGGGACAGGGGAGGGAATATGGCTACACCTTC. This sequence encodes CASSWGQGREYGYTF. The rearrangement uses TRBV5-4 and TRBJ1-2; 10 bases line up with TRBD1. Unmatched junction bases numbered 7, after V lost 3 bases and J lost 5 bases. The CDR3 spans 15 residues. Germline V gene sequence: CDR1 SGHNT, CDR2 YYREEE (reference sequence). The complete variable domain, with remaining parts taken from reference TRBV5-4 and TRBJ1-2, reads ETGVTQSPTHLIKTRGQQVTLRCSSQSGHNTVSWYQQALGQGPQFIFQYYREEENGRGNFPPRFSGLQFPNYSSELNVNALELDDSALYLCASSWGQGREYGYTFGSGTRLTVV.